Listed below are T cell receptor beta chains from one sample, sequenced in a study of T cell responses to AZD1222 COVID-19 vaccine. The data were produced by immunoSEQ multiplex PCR, yet TCRdb's version contains in-frame clones alone and is incomplete. Here the sample spans about 110,000 clones, approximately 92% being singletons. Here the sequenced sample was peripheral blood, taken 28 days after the second AZD1222 dose. Receptors were obtained from an adult who received the AZD1222 COVID-19 vaccine. Both conserved end residues are part of each CDR3. The D gene is left open where the match is weak. Clone size is stated in some rows and not others, as once, few, many or a class when expanded.

j_call,d_call,clone_size,cdr3_length,v_call,cdr3_nt,cdr3_aa
TRBJ2-1,TRBD1,NA,16,TRBV28,TGTGCCAGCAGCCCTGCTGAGGGGGCCGGGTACAATGAGCAGTTCTTC,CASSPAEGAGYNEQFF
TRBJ2-7,NA,few,13,TRBV6-5,TGTGCCAGCGGGCCCGGACACACCTACGAGCAGTACTTC,CASGPGHTYEQYF
TRBJ1-1,NA,NA,13,TRBV5-4,TGTGCCAGCAGCCCGACCATATACACTGAAGCTTTCTTT,CASSPTIYTEAFF
TRBJ1-1,NA,NA,15,TRBV7-9,TGTGCCAGCAGCTTCATTGTGTTGAAGGACACTGAAGCTTTCTTT,CASSFIVLKDTEAFF
TRBJ2-7,TRBD1,NA,14,TRBV23-1,TGCGCCAGCAGTCAATCCCCCGGGACAGGGATTAAGTACTTC,CASSQSPGTGIKYF
TRBJ1-5,NA,NA,12,TRBV19,TGTGCCAGTAGTATAGCCAAAGGACCCCATCATTTT,CASSIAKGPHHF
TRBJ2-1,TRBD2,NA,15,TRBV7-2,TGTGCCAGCAGCTTATTAACTAGCGGGAACAATGAGCAGTTCTTC,CASSLLTSGNNEQFF
TRBJ1-3,NA,NA,14,TRBV5-8,TGTGCCAGCAGACCAGTGGCCTCTGGAAACACCATATATTTT,CASRPVASGNTIYF
TRBJ2-7,NA,few,15,TRBV30,TGTGCCTGGAAGAGCCGGGGGGCCGTTTCCTACGAGCAGTACTTC,CAWKSRGAVSYEQYF
TRBJ1-6,TRBD1,NA,15,TRBV18,TGTGCCAGCTCACTAAGACAGGGAAATAATTCACCCCTCCACTTT,CASSLRQGNNSPLHF
TRBJ2-5,NA,NA,16,TRBV2,TGTGCCAGCAGTGAAGAAACCGGACGGGCGTCAGAGACCCAGTACTTC,CASSEETGRASETQYF
TRBJ2-7,NA,once,15,TRBV7-9,TGTGCCAGCAGCTTAGATTTAGTTAGCGTGCAGGTGCAGTACTTC,CASSLDLVSVQVQYF
TRBJ1-5,NA,NA,17,TRBV28,TGTGCCAGCAGGCGACATGTCGGACCGAATAGCAATCAGCCCCAGCATTTT,CASRRHVGPNSNQPQHF
TRBJ1-2,NA,NA,16,TRBV15,TGTGCCACCAGCAGCCGAAACCGGACAGTCAACTATGGCTACACCTTC,CATSSRNRTVNYGYTF
TRBJ1-5,NA,NA,15,TRBV6-6,TGTGCCAGCACCCCGTGGGGGCAGGGAAATCAGCCCCAGCATTTT,CASTPWGQGNQPQHF
TRBJ1-3,NA,NA,19,TRBV7-6,TGTGCCAGCAGCTTAGGAGGTGGGGCTCCTAGAACCCCTGGAAACACCATATATTTT,CASSLGGGAPRTPGNTIYF
TRBJ2-7,TRBD1,NA,19,TRBV5-8,TGTGCCAGCAGCTTTGCCGGGACAGGCGTTTTTTTACATTCCTACGAGCAGTACTTC,CASSFAGTGVFLHSYEQYF
TRBJ1-2,NA,once,14,TRBV2,TGTGCCAGCAGTGAAGTCATTGGGGGCTATGGCTACACCTTC,CASSEVIGGYGYTF
TRBJ1-1,TRBD1,NA,13,TRBV11-2,TGTGCCAGCAGTCTACAGGGGGACACTGAAGCTTTCTTT,CASSLQGDTEAFF
TRBJ2-6,NA,NA,16,TRBV2,TGTGCCAGCAGCCCGGGGGTCCCTTCTGGGGCCAACGTCCTGACTTTC,CASSPGVPSGANVLTF
TRBJ1-5,TRBD1,few,13,TRBV27,TGTGCCAGCTCGGGACAGCTCAATCAGCCCCAGCATTTT,CASSGQLNQPQHF
TRBJ2-7,NA,NA,14,TRBV2,TGTGCCAGCAGTGAGAGCCTAAGGGCCTACGAGCAGTACTTC,CASSESLRAYEQYF
TRBJ1-1,NA,NA,13,TRBV6-2/TRBV6-3,TGTGCCAGCAGTTACAAAAGTAGGACTGAAGCTTTCTTT,CASSYKSRTEAFF
TRBJ2-1,NA,NA,14,TRBV4-1,TGCGCCAGCAGCCAAGATGAGACCCGGGACGTACAGTTCTTC,CASSQDETRDVQFF
TRBJ1-1,NA,once,15,TRBV3-1/TRBV3-2,TGTGCCAGCAGCCAAGATCCGGCGGTGAACACTGAAGCTTTCTTT,CASSQDPAVNTEAFF